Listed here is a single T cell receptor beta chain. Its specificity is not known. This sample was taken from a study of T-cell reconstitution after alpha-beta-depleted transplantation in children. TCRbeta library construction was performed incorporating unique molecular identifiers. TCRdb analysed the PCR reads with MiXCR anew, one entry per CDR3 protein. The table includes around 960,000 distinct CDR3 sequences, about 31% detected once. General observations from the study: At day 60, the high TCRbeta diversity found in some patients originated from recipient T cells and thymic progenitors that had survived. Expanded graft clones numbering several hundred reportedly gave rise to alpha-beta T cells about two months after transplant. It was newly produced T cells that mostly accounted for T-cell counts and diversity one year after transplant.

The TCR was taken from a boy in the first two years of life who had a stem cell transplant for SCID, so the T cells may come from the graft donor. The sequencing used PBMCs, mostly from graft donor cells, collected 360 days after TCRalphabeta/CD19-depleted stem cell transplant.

CDR3 region: CASSLVTRNTEAFF. The DNA of the CDR3 is TGTGCCAGCAGCTTAGTTACGAGGAACACTGAAGCTTTCTTT. The chain couples TRBV7-9 to TRBJ1-1, with D hard to call. Germline CDR1 and CDR2: SEHNR and FQNEAQ (reference sequence). This CDR3 is built from 14 residues. The V and J ends lost 1 base and 1 base respectively, with 7 bases between them.